This T cell receptor (beta chain) came from a study of blood T cells in healthy people across ages. Total RNA was extracted at no less than 5.5 micrograms per sample. A second PCR, run for about 7 to 11 cycles, used a sample-barcoded 5' primer plus a J-beta primer mix. TCRdb re-analysed the 5' RACE reads in MiXCR, keeping a single row per CDR3 protein. This sample carries around 1,900,000 distinct CDR3 sequences, approximately 39% of them seen once, and the ten largest clones take roughly 23%. The sequencing input was blood. This sequence originates from a human donor in good health.

CDR3 DNA sequence: TGTGCCAGCAGCTGGGGACAGCGGACATATGGCTACACCTTC. This codes for CASSWGQRTYGYTF. This rearrangement joins TRBV5-4 to TRBJ1-2; 7 bases align to TRBD1. The V and J ends lost 3 bases and 5 bases, in that order; junction bases with no gene match: 7. Germline V gene sequence: CDR1 SGHNT, CDR2 YYREEE (reference sequence). This CDR3 contains 14 residues.